This note documents a single T cell receptor beta chain sequence. Its antigen is still unknown. No base quality values were provided; no much bigger clone lies one nucleotide off. The data derive from a study of T cells in Graves' hyperthyroidism and ophthalmopathy (dated by TCRdb to about 2019). Turning to the overall study: Peripheral blood samples were taken at the time of initial diagnosis, prior to any treatment. A discovery cohort of about a hundred patients, about 40 with Graves' ophthalmopathy and about 60 with stable Graves' hyperthyroidism, was used to find distinguishing TCR V-J signatures. Prospective prediction of ophthalmopathy was tested in an independent validation cohort consisting of under 20 hyperthyroidism patients and some 15 patients who later progressed to ophthalmopathy. The roughly 90 discovery patients were divided at random into training and test sets in a 7:3 ratio. In several Graves' hyperthyroidism patients, the study also compared T-cell repertoires from thyroid tissue with T-cell repertoires from blood. After sampling, hyperthyroidism patients received methimazole starting at 30 mg daily, and ophthalmopathy patients received high-dose intravenous methylprednisolone. TCR Vbeta CDR3 sequencing of roughly 140 peripheral blood samples (43 ophthalmopathy, some 75 hyperthyroidism and some 17 progressor patients) is reported in the paper. The research as a whole found: During validation, the model predicted progression to ophthalmopathy a median of roughly six months ahead of onset, with almost 71% sensitivity and 72.22% specificity. No statistical method was used to set the sample size in advance, and investigators knew the group allocation. Most expanded thyroid clonotypes (frequency above 0.001) were also detected in blood, suggesting blood repertoires may reflect thyroid immune responses. In cross-validation, a model built on a 13 V-J signature told ophthalmopathy apart from stable hyperthyroidism with less than 90% sensitivity and roughly 83% specificity, and in testing the same model reached 80%/75%.

The hyperthyroidism patients were between 18 and 65 years old and newly diagnosed, with a disease duration of less than 2 months. The study excluded patients with uncontrolled infections, other autoimmune diseases, pregnancy or lactation. Diagnoses relied on clinical symptoms, serum thyroxine and TRAb, thyroid ultrasound and orbital computed tomography. Blood from progressor patients was drawn when they were first diagnosed with hyperthyroidism, before any ophthalmopathy symptoms appeared. Ficoll-Paque density gradient centrifugation was used to isolate PBMCs from about 10 ml of fresh peripheral blood. Progressor patients were defined as those initially diagnosed with Graves' hyperthyroidism in whom ophthalmopathy developed during follow-up. Trizol reagent was used to extract total RNA, and RNA quality was then checked on an Agilent 2100 Bioanalyzer. Amplification of TCR beta CDR3 regions was carried out from RNA transcripts. For the first round of RT-PCR on the TCR CDR3, the HTBI primer set was used together with the Qiagen OneStep RT-PCR kit. The libraries were constructed in a second round of multiplex PCR and then size-selected and purified. The libraries were sequenced on an Illumina HiSeq2000 using paired-end 100 bp reads. As for the authors' bioinformatics: SOAPnuke was used to process the raw data, with reads discarded if the reads contained adapters or uncalled bases, had a mean Phred below 15, or lacked an exact constant-primer or identifier match. COPE v1.2.5 was used to merge the high-quality paired reads, and each unique nucleotide sequence was defined as a clonotype. MiTCR v1.1 was used to align clonotypes to the IMGT TRBV, TRBD and TRBJ reference segments. Only V-J combinations with frequency above 0.0001, covering 99% to 99.2% of repertoires, were analysed. The TCS score was defined as the ratio of F50 (clonal expansion) to E x V (chaos), calculated using BLOSUM62-based TCRdist between CDR3 peptides within each V-J. Welch's t-statistics and random forest reduced some 510 V-J features to about 13, which were used in a naive Bayes classifier (R e1071). The public reads were reprocessed in TCRdb via fastp at Q25 and MiXCR, keeping in-frame beta chains. Identical CDR3 protein sequences are pooled into one entry, listed with their most common genes and DNA. In this record, the V and J calls reflect TCRdb's handling and not the investigators' own analysis. The sample table holds about 720,000 distinct CDR3 sequences, of which around 20% were seen once. Clones ranked in the top ten supply approximately 15% of the sample.

Trimming removed 9 bases from V and 2 bases from J, leaving 16 bases between the germline ends. According to the germline V gene, CDR1 reads SGHRS and CDR2 reads YFSETQ. The CDR3, from cysteine to phenylalanine, totals 14 residues. Here the CDR3 DNA is all that survives: 42 bases in frame from base 1. The sequencing sample was made of blood. Recombination connected TRBV5-1 to TRBJ2-3; no D segment can be confidently identified. This TCR came from a woman in her 50s with Graves' hyperthyroidism that later progressed to Graves' ophthalmopathy. Read as DNA, the sequence is TGCGCCAACAGTAACGGCAGGCACACAGATACGCAGTATTTT. Translated, this gives CANSNGRHTDTQYF.